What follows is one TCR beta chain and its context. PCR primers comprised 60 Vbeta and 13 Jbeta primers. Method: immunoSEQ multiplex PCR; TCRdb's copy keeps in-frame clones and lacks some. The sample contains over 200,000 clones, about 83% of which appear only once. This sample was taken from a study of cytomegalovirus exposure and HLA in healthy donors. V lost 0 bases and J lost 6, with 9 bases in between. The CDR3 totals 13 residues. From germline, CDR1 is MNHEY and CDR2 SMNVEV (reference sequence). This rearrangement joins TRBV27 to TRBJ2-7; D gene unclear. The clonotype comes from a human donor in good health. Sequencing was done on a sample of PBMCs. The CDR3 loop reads CASSLSIGREQYF. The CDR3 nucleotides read TGTGCCAGCAGTTTATCGATCGGTCGCGAGCAGTACTTC.